This TCR beta chain was captured by sequencing in a study of monozygotic twins with inflammatory bowel disease. Study-wide findings and caveats: IBD patients, compared with healthy twins, shared fewer clonotypes with others (especially with disease activity). Using the inverse Simpson index, IBD patients had lower TCRbeta diversity than healthy co-twins.

After re-calling the 5' RACE reads, TCRdb lists one entry per CDR3 protein, DNA absent. The table for this sample gives a few hundred thousand distinct CDR3 sequences. Points on this clonotype: Antigen: not known.

Per germline, CDR1 MNHNS and CDR2 SASEGT. There are 15 residues in the CDR3. This receptor was taken from a human donor with ulcerative colitis or Crohn's disease, or a healthy co-twin of an affected twin (not recorded which). V usage is TRBV6-1 and J usage is TRBJ2-2; TCRdb calls TRBD2, which cannot be checked without DNA. The sequenced sample consisted of blood. This CDR3 is CASTLAGGPGGELFF.